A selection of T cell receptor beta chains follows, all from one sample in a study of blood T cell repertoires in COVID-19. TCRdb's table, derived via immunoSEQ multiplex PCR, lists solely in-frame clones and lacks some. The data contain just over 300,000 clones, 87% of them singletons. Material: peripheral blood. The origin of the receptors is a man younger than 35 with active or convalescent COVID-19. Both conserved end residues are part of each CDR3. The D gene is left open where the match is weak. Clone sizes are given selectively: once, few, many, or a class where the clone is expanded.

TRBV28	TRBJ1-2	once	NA	CASSPDSANYGYTF	TGTGCCAGCAGCCCCGACAGCGCTAACTATGGCTACACCTTC
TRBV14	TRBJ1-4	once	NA	CASSHTGWEKLFF	TGTGCCAGCAGCCACACAGGGTGGGAAAAACTGTTTTTT
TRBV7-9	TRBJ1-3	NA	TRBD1	CASSPWTGTTIYF	TGTGCCAGCAGCCCCTGGACAGGAACCACCATATATTTT
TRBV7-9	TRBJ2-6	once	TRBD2	CASSQPRGTSASGANVLTF	TGTGCCAGCAGTCAACCCCGCGGGACTAGCGCATCAGGGGCCAACGTCCTGACTTTC
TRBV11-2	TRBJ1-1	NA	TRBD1	CASSIFSGGEEAFF	TGTGCCAGCAGCATCTTCTCAGGGGGCGAGGAAGCTTTCTTT
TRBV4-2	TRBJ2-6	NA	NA	CASSHRSSGANVLTF	TGTGCCAGCAGCCACCGCAGCTCTGGGGCCAACGTCCTGACTTTC
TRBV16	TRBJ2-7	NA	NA	CASSQSRGYEQYF	TGTGCCAGCAGCCAATCTAGGGGATACGAGCAGTACTTC
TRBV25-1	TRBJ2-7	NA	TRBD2	CASRNHVLAGGPHEQYF	TGTGCCAGCAGGAACCACGTTCTAGCGGGAGGGCCCCACGAGCAGTACTTC
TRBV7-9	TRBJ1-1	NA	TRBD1	CASSDTGAMNTEAFF	TGTGCCAGCAGCGATACAGGGGCGATGAACACTGAAGCTTTCTTT
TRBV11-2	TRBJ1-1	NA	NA	CASSLDPAGYTEAFF	TGTGCCAGCAGCTTAGATCCGGCAGGTTACACTGAAGCTTTCTTT
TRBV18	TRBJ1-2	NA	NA	CASYETRQSGYTF	TGTGCCAGCTACGAAACCCGACAGTCGGGCTACACCTTC
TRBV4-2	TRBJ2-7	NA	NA	CASSRALSSYEQYF	TGTGCCAGCAGCCGGGCACTGAGCTCCTACGAGCAGTACTTC
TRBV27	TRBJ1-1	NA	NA	CASSPFSGSSGTEAFF	TGTGCCAGCAGTCCCTTTTCGGGATCTTCGGGGACTGAAGCTTTCTTT
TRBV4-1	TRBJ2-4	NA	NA	CASSQVLGKNIQYF	TGCGCCAGCAGCCAAGTACTCGGCAAAAACATTCAGTACTTC
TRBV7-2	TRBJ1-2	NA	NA	CASTAFSGEGYTF	TGTGCCAGCACCGCTTTTTCAGGGGAGGGCTACACCTTC
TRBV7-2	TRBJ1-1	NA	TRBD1	CASRRTGVNTEAFF	TGTGCCAGCAGGCGGACAGGAGTGAACACTGAAGCTTTCTTT
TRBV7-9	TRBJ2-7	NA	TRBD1	CASSLGTGAYEQYF	TGTGCCAGCAGCTTAGGAACAGGGGCCTACGAGCAGTACTTC
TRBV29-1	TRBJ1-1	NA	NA	CSDSGGTEAFF	TGCAGCGACTCGGGGGGGACTGAAGCTTTCTTT
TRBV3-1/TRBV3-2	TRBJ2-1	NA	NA	CASSQDGSGWSEQFF	TGTGCCAGCAGCCAAGACGGGAGCGGGTGGAGTGAGCAGTTCTTC
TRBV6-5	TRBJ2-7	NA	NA	CASSPRAGGVYEQYF	TGTGCCAGCAGCCCGCGTGCGGGCGGGGTCTACGAGCAGTACTTC
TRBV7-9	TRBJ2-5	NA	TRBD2	CASSFTSGLQETQYF	TGTGCCAGCAGCTTTACTAGCGGTCTCCAAGAGACCCAGTACTTC
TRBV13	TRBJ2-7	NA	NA	CASSLQGTTYEQYF	TGTGCCAGCAGCTTACAGGGGACCACCTACGAGCAGTACTTC
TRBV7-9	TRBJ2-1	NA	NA	CASSSQGGYNEQFF	TGTGCCAGCAGCAGTCAGGGGGGCTACAATGAGCAGTTCTTC
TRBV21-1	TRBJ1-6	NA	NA	CASTTRYRSYNSPLHF	TGTGCCAGCACCACCAGGTACCGCTCCTATAATTCACCCCTCCACTTT
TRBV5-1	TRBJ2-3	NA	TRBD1	CASSRDRGFDTQYF	TGCGCCAGCAGCCGGGACAGGGGATTTGATACGCAGTATTTT
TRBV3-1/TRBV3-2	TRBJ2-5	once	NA	CASSQDVETQYF	TGTGCCAGCAGCCAAGACGTAGAGACCCAGTACTTC
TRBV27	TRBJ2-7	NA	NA	CASSLTGSIIYEQYF	TGTGCCAGCAGTTTGACCGGGAGCATAATCTACGAGCAGTACTTC
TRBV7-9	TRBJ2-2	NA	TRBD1	CASSFGDREAGELFF	TGTGCCAGCAGCTTCGGGGACAGGGAAGCCGGGGAGCTGTTTTTT
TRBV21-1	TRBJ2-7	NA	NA	CASSFERDSYEQYF	TGTGCCAGCAGCTTCGAGCGGGATTCCTACGAGCAGTACTTC
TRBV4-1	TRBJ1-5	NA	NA	CASSPELPTNQPQHF	TGCGCCAGCAGCCCAGAATTACCTACGAATCAGCCCCAGCATTTT
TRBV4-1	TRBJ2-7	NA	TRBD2	CASSQVGAGGIYEQYF	TGCGCCAGCAGCCAAGTAGGAGCGGGAGGCATCTACGAGCAGTACTTC
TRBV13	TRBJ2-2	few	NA	CASSLPQENTGELFF	TGTGCCAGCAGCTTACCCCAGGAGAACACCGGGGAGCTGTTTTTT
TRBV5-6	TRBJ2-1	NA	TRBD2	CASSGGLAGFYNEQFF	TGTGCCAGCAGCGGGGGACTAGCGGGGTTCTACAATGAGCAGTTCTTC
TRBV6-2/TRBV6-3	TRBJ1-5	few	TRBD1	CASSSDRWQPQHF	TGTGCCAGCAGTTCGGACAGGTGGCAGCCCCAGCATTTT
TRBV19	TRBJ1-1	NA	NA	CASSIMTRTEAFF	TGTGCCAGTAGTATAATGACTCGAACTGAAGCTTTCTTT
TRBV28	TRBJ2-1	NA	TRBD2	CASSLPTSGRAYEQFF	TGTGCCAGCAGTTTGCCGACTAGCGGGAGGGCCTACGAGCAGTTCTTC
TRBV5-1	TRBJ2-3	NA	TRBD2	CASSLETSGTDTQYF	TGCGCCAGCAGCTTAGAGACTAGCGGCACAGATACGCAGTATTTT
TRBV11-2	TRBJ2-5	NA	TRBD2	CASSLGGLAGWETQYF	TGTGCCAGCAGCTTAGGCGGACTAGCGGGATGGGAGACCCAGTACTTC
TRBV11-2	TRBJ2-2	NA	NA	CASSELVELFF	TGTGCCAGCAGCGAACTCGTGGAGCTGTTTTTT
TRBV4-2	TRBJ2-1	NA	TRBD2	CASSQRLAGGPSNEQFF	TGTGCCAGCAGCCAGAGATTAGCGGGAGGGCCAAGTAATGAGCAGTTCTTC
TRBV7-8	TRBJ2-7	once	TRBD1	CASSRDRGRTYEQYF	TGTGCCAGCAGCCGAGACAGGGGGCGGACCTACGAGCAGTACTTC
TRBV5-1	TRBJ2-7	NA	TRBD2	CASSLVPQGGGYEQYF	TGCGCCAGCAGCTTGGTACCTCAGGGCGGGGGCTACGAGCAGTACTTC
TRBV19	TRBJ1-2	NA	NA	CASSIVVEQGYTF	TGTGCCAGTAGTATTGTGGTAGAGCAAGGCTACACCTTC
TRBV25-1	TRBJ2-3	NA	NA	CASSEWKGAQYF	TGTGCCAGCAGTGAATGGAAGGGGGCGCAGTATTTT
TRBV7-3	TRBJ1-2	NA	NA	CASSHGREDGYTF	TGTGCCAGCAGCCACGGTCGGGAGGATGGCTACACCTTC
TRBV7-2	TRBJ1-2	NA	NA	CASNPGMNYGYTF	TGTGCCAGCAATCCGGGGATGAACTATGGCTACACCTTC
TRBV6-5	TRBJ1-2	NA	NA	CASRSSTRDGYTF	TGTGCCAGCAGATCGAGTACACGGGATGGCTACACCTTC